Reported below is one TCR beta chain. The data were obtained in a study of shared clonotypes between healthy human individuals. The overall study: There were three CD4 naive, three CD4 memory, two CD8 naive and one CD8 memory plates per donor.

DNA at approximately 200 ng, tens of thousands of T cell genomes, went into sorted-subset replicate PCRs. Profiling relied on immunoSEQ multiplex PCR, and the TCRdb table lists in-frame clones only, not all of them. Among approximately 1,500,000 clones listed, roughly 96% were seen once. V shed 4 bases and J 6 bases; nucleotides not matched to a gene: 7. The CDR3 runs to 16 residues. In germline, CDR1 is SGHTS, CDR2 YDEGEE. CD4+ cells underwent separation, giving CD45RA+ naive and CD45RA-negative memory subsets. This clonotype was sampled from a man aged 30-40 years in good health. Material: naive CD4+ T cells sorted from blood. Stated subset: CD45RA+ positively selected. J is TRBJ2-2 and V is TRBV5-8; the match to TRBD2 covers 12 bases. DNA for the CDR3: TGTGCCAGCAGCGGCCTAGCGGGAGGGCCGCCCGGGGAGCTGTTTTTT. This encodes CASSGLAGGPPGELFF.